Listed below are T cell receptor beta chains from one sample, sequenced in a study of cytomegalovirus exposure and HLA in healthy donors. Some clones are missing from TCRdb's copy, which holds only in-frame ones; the method was immunoSEQ multiplex PCR. Of tens of thousands of clones listed, roughly 82% were seen once; the top ten hold over 10%. Sequenced sample: PBMCs. These receptors were taken from a male donor in good health and CMV-seropositive. Both conserved end residues are part of each CDR3. The D gene is left open where the match is weak. Clone size is shown for a subset of rows, as once, few, many or a class of expanded clone.

v_gene	abundance	len	d_gene	j_gene	CDR3nt	CDR3aa
TRBV18	few	15	TRBD2	TRBJ2-7	TGTGCCAGCTCAGCCCCCGGGACTAGCGTAACAAACCAGTACTTC	CASSAPGTSVTNQYF
TRBV11-3	-	14	-	TRBJ2-5	TGTGCCAGCAGCTCGCGACAGACTCAAGAGACCCAGTACTTC	CASSSRQTQETQYF
TRBV30	-	15	TRBD2	TRBJ2-2	TGTGCCTGGGATACTAGCGGGACGGGCACCGGGGAGCTGTTTTTT	CAWDTSGTGTGELFF
TRBV9	-	13	-	TRBJ1-1	TGTGCCAGCAGCGTAGCTACGTACACTGAAGCTTTCTTT	CASSVATYTEAFF
TRBV7-8	-	15	-	TRBJ1-5	TGTGCCAGCAGCTTAGATAGGACCGGGGGACAGCCCCAGCATTTT	CASSLDRTGGQPQHF
TRBV21-1	-	15	-	TRBJ2-3	TGTGCCAGCAGGGACAGGGCCCCTAGCACAGATACGCAGTATTTT	CASRDRAPSTDTQYF
TRBV11-2	-	16	TRBD1	TRBJ2-7	TGTGCCAGCAGCTCAGTATTGTGGGACAGGGGGTACGAGCAGTACTTC	CASSSVLWDRGYEQYF
TRBV6-5	-	13	TRBD2	TRBJ2-7	TGTGCCAGCAGCAGTAGCGGGTTCTACGAGCAGTACTTC	CASSSSGFYEQYF
TRBV5-8	-	15	TRBD1	TRBJ2-7	TGTGCCAGCAGCGGCGGACAGGGGGCGAGGTACGAGCAGTACTTC	CASSGGQGARYEQYF
TRBV6-6	-	14	TRBD1	TRBJ2-7	TGTGCCAGCAGTTACGGGGCAGGGGGCGACGAGCAGTACTTC	CASSYGAGGDEQYF
TRBV15	-	15	TRBD1	TRBJ1-3	TGTGCCACCAGCCACCGACAGGGGAGAGGAAACACCATATATTTT	CATSHRQGRGNTIYF
TRBV11-2	-	15	TRBD1	TRBJ1-5	TGTGCCAGCAGCTTCGGTACAGGGGCGAACCAGCCCCAGCATTTT	CASSFGTGANQPQHF
TRBV9	-	16	-	TRBJ2-3	TGTGCCAGCAGCGTAGATTTTCGGACTAGCACAGATACGCAGTATTTT	CASSVDFRTSTDTQYF
TRBV28	-	14	-	TRBJ1-2	TGTGCCAGCAGTTTATGGGGCGAGAACTATGGCTACACCTTC	CASSLWGENYGYTF
TRBV30	-	13	-	TRBJ1-2	TGTGCCTGGAGTGTTCGTGGGGGGAGAGGCTACACCTTC	CAWSVRGGRGYTF
TRBV25-1	few	15	-	TRBJ2-2	TGTGCCAGCAGAATAGGGCAGGGGAACACCGGGGAGCTGTTTTTT	CASRIGQGNTGELFF
TRBV27	-	15	-	TRBJ2-7	TGTGCCAGCAGTTTTTTTCCCGTACTCTTTTACGAGCAGTACTTC	CASSFFPVLFYEQYF
TRBV6-5	-	14	TRBD1	TRBJ2-5	TGTGCCAGCAGTTCGACAGGGCGACAAGAGACCCAGTACTTC	CASSSTGRQETQYF
TRBV7-9	-	15	TRBD2	TRBJ2-3	TGTGCCAGCAGCACTAGCGGGGCTAGCACAGATACGCAGTATTTT	CASSTSGASTDTQYF
TRBV7-9	-	15	TRBD1	TRBJ2-3	TGTGCCAGCAGCCCAACAGGGGGACCGGAGGATACGCAGTATTTT	CASSPTGGPEDTQYF
TRBV27	-	17	TRBD1	TRBJ1-3	TGTGCCAGCAGTTTATCGGGACAGACCCGCTCTGGAAACACCATATATTTT	CASSLSGQTRSGNTIYF
TRBV9	-	16	-	TRBJ2-3	TGTGCCAGCAGCGTAGGGGGACTTCCCAATACAGATACGCAGTATTTT	CASSVGGLPNTDTQYF
TRBV28	-	13	TRBD1	TRBJ1-2	TGTGCCAGCGGATCGGCAGGGGGCGCAGGCTACACCTTC	CASGSAGGAGYTF
TRBV7-3	-	16	TRBD1	TRBJ2-2	TGTGCCAGCAGCCCACCGGGACAGACACTCACCGGGGAGCTGTTTTTT	CASSPPGQTLTGELFF
TRBV30	-	15	-	TRBJ2-7	TGTGCCTGGAGTGTACAGGTAACCCCCTCCTACGAGCAGTACTTC	CAWSVQVTPSYEQYF
TRBV27	-	14	TRBD1	TRBJ1-5	TGTGCCAGCACCTCGACAGGGGGAATTCAGCCCCAGCATTTT	CASTSTGGIQPQHF
TRBV9	-	14	TRBD1	TRBJ2-7	TGTGCCAGCAGCGTAGGACAGGGCCCCTACGAGCAGTACTTC	CASSVGQGPYEQYF
TRBV19	-	16	TRBD1	TRBJ1-5	TGTGCCAGTAGTATAGACCGGGACAGGGGGTACAAGCCCCAGCATTTT	CASSIDRDRGYKPQHF
TRBV27	-	14	-	TRBJ1-1	TGTGCCAGCAGTACAGGTAGGGTGAACACTGAAGCTTTCTTT	CASSTGRVNTEAFF
TRBV5-4	-	16	-	TRBJ2-1	TGTGCCAGCAGTGGAACCGGGACAAGAATTTACAATGAGCAGTTCTTC	CASSGTGTRIYNEQFF
TRBV11-2	-	15	-	TRBJ2-3	TGTGCCAGCAGCATTACTCCGTTACGCACAGATACGCAGTATTTT	CASSITPLRTDTQYF
TRBV2	once	14	TRBD1	TRBJ2-7	TGTGCCAGCAGCCGAACGGGACAGTTCTACGAGCAGTACTTC	CASSRTGQFYEQYF
TRBV2	-	14	TRBD2	TRBJ2-7	TGTGCCAGCAGTGAGCAGCGGGGGGGTTACGAGCAGTACTTC	CASSEQRGGYEQYF
TRBV5-4	-	12	-	TRBJ2-4	TGTGCCAGCAGTTTCAACTCGATCATTCAGTACTTC	CASSFNSIIQYF
TRBV10-1	-	16	-	TRBJ2-1	TGCGCCAGCAGTGAAATTAGCGGCGGTCCCTACAATGAGCAGTTCTTC	CASSEISGGPYNEQFF
TRBV28	-	16	-	TRBJ1-1	TGTGCCAGCATCCCCAGGGCGCATAGAATGAACACTGAAGCTTTCTTT	CASIPRAHRMNTEAFF
TRBV5-1	-	15	TRBD1	TRBJ2-3	TGCGCCAGCAGTAGCCTGGGACAGGGAGGAGATACGCAGTATTTT	CASSSLGQGGDTQYF
TRBV4-2	few	16	TRBD2	TRBJ2-5	TGTGCCAGCAGCCAAGATGAGGCTAGCGGACAAGAGACCCAGTACTTC	CASSQDEASGQETQYF
TRBV18	-	13	-	TRBJ1-1	TGTGCCAGCTCACCTCAGGGTGCCACTGAAGCTTTCTTT	CASSPQGATEAFF
TRBV7-9	-	12	-	TRBJ2-7	TGTGCCAGCAGCTTACCCCTGGGCGAGCAGTACTTC	CASSLPLGEQYF
TRBV7-9	-	13	-	TRBJ1-1	TGTTCCAGCACAGGGTCGATTGGCACTGAAGCTTTCTTT	CSSTGSIGTEAFF
TRBV5-1	few	15	TRBD1	TRBJ1-1	TGCGCCAGCAGCTCGGGGACAGGGATGAACACTGAAGCTTTCTTT	CASSSGTGMNTEAFF
TRBV4-2	-	13	TRBD2	TRBJ2-7	TGTGCCAGCAGCCAGGGACTAGCCGAAGAGCAGTACTTC	CASSQGLAEEQYF